These T cell receptor beta chains were read from a single sample in a study of CD4+ T cells in melanoma. The protocol was immunoSEQ multiplex PCR, while the TCRdb copy is restricted to in-frame clones and leaves out a portion. The top ten hold around 3.3% of the sample, which has roughly 120,000 clones, roughly 90% seen once. The sample was peripheral blood. Receptors originate from a human donor with melanoma. CDR3s include the opening cysteine and the closing phenylalanine or tryptophan. D genes are given only for firm matches. Clone size is given for some rows only: seen once, a few or many times, or a class if the clone is expanded.

v_call: TRBV11-2; j_call: TRBJ2-6; clone_size: -; d_call: -; cdr3_aa: CASSEGTYSGANVLTF; cdr3_nt: TGTGCCAGCAGCGAGGGGACCTACTCTGGGGCCAACGTCCTGACTTTC
v_call: TRBV18; j_call: TRBJ2-7; clone_size: -; d_call: TRBD1; cdr3_aa: CASSPGAGGYEQYF; cdr3_nt: TGTGCCAGCTCACCTGGGGCAGGGGGCTACGAGCAGTACTTC
v_call: TRBV7-9; j_call: TRBJ2-5; clone_size: -; d_call: TRBD1; cdr3_aa: CASRPTPRDRAETQYF; cdr3_nt: TGTGCCAGCAGGCCAACGCCCCGGGACAGGGCAGAGACCCAGTACTTC
v_call: TRBV14; j_call: TRBJ1-6; clone_size: -; d_call: -; cdr3_aa: CASSQSSWGRSPLHF; cdr3_nt: TGTGCCAGCAGCCAAAGTAGCTGGGGCCGGTCACCCCTCCACTTT
v_call: TRBV11-2; j_call: TRBJ1-2; clone_size: -; d_call: -; cdr3_aa: CASSPRTYGYTF; cdr3_nt: TGTGCCAGCAGCCCCCGCACCTATGGCTACACCTTC
v_call: TRBV6-5; j_call: TRBJ2-7; clone_size: once; d_call: TRBD2; cdr3_aa: CASQAGRTSGYEQYF; cdr3_nt: TGTGCCAGCCAGGCCGGGAGGACTAGCGGCTACGAGCAGTACTTC
v_call: TRBV2; j_call: TRBJ2-3; clone_size: once; d_call: -; cdr3_aa: CASADSPGTSDTQYF; cdr3_nt: TGTGCCAGCGCGGACAGCCCAGGCACAAGTGATACGCAGTATTTT
v_call: TRBV30; j_call: TRBJ1-1; clone_size: -; d_call: -; cdr3_aa: CAWRARHNTEAFF; cdr3_nt: TGTGCCTGGAGAGCGCGACACAACACTGAAGCTTTCTTT
v_call: TRBV2; j_call: TRBJ1-5; clone_size: -; d_call: -; cdr3_aa: CASGHHGTNQPQHF; cdr3_nt: TGTGCCAGCGGACACCATGGAACCAATCAGCCCCAGCATTTT
v_call: TRBV21-1; j_call: TRBJ2-3; clone_size: -; d_call: -; cdr3_aa: CASTPSGAHTDTQYF; cdr3_nt: TGTGCCAGTACCCCGTCGGGGGCTCACACAGATACGCAGTATTTT
v_call: TRBV28; j_call: TRBJ2-3; clone_size: -; d_call: -; cdr3_aa: CASSLSAASTDTQYF; cdr3_nt: TGTGCCAGCAGTTTAAGTGCAGCTAGCACAGATACGCAGTATTTT
v_call: TRBV19; j_call: TRBJ2-1; clone_size: -; d_call: TRBD2; cdr3_aa: CASSIEGLAGHNEQFF; cdr3_nt: TGTGCCAGTAGTATAGAAGGACTAGCGGGGCACAATGAGCAGTTCTTC
v_call: TRBV2; j_call: TRBJ2-1; clone_size: -; d_call: -; cdr3_aa: CASTFPGTPSSYNEQFF; cdr3_nt: TGTGCCAGCACCTTTCCCGGGACTCCGAGCTCCTACAATGAGCAGTTCTTC
v_call: TRBV7-3; j_call: TRBJ2-7; clone_size: -; d_call: TRBD1; cdr3_aa: CASSLGTGGEQYF; cdr3_nt: TGTGCCAGCAGCTTAGGCACAGGGGGTGAGCAGTACTTC
v_call: TRBV19; j_call: TRBJ1-3; clone_size: few; d_call: -; cdr3_aa: CASSTPAAGSGNTIYF; cdr3_nt: TGTGCCAGTAGTACCCCCGCCGCGGGTTCTGGAAACACCATATATTTT
v_call: TRBV30; j_call: TRBJ1-2; clone_size: -; d_call: -; cdr3_aa: CAWTLGQAGGGYTF; cdr3_nt: TGTGCCTGGACCTTGGGCCAGGCGGGCGGAGGCTACACCTTC
v_call: TRBV7-3; j_call: TRBJ2-5; clone_size: -; d_call: -; cdr3_aa: CASSLMGTAETQYF; cdr3_nt: TGTGCCAGCAGCTTAATGGGGACGGCGGAGACCCAGTACTTC
v_call: TRBV7-9; j_call: TRBJ2-7; clone_size: once; d_call: TRBD1; cdr3_aa: CASSLFGDRGQIQYF; cdr3_nt: TGTGCCAGCAGCTTATTTGGGGACAGGGGGCAGATACAGTACTTC
v_call: TRBV28; j_call: TRBJ2-7; clone_size: -; d_call: -; cdr3_aa: CASSLGGVVGLFDGSYEQYF; cdr3_nt: TGTGCCAGCAGTTTAGGAGGGGTGGTGGGTTTGTTCGACGGTTCCTACGAGCAGTACTTC
v_call: TRBV2; j_call: TRBJ1-1; clone_size: -; d_call: TRBD1; cdr3_aa: CASSEEGGKGTEAFF; cdr3_nt: TGTGCCAGCAGTGAGGAAGGGGGCAAAGGGACTGAAGCTTTCTTT
v_call: TRBV19; j_call: TRBJ1-2; clone_size: -; d_call: -; cdr3_aa: CASSPQALNYGYTF; cdr3_nt: TGTGCCAGTAGCCCCCAGGCCCTTAACTATGGCTACACCTTC
v_call: TRBV11-3; j_call: TRBJ2-1; clone_size: -; d_call: TRBD2; cdr3_aa: CASSLREPGLGGSSYNEQFF; cdr3_nt: TGTGCCAGCAGCTTAAGGGAACCGGGACTAGGGGGTAGCTCCTACAATGAGCAGTTCTTC
v_call: TRBV6-5; j_call: TRBJ2-7; clone_size: -; d_call: -; cdr3_aa: CASSSSFVTEQYF; cdr3_nt: TGTGCCAGCAGCAGTAGCTTCGTGACCGAGCAGTACTTC
v_call: TRBV2; j_call: TRBJ2-5; clone_size: -; d_call: -; cdr3_aa: CASRALQETQYF; cdr3_nt: TGTGCCAGCAGGGCTCTCCAAGAGACCCAGTACTTC
v_call: TRBV19; j_call: TRBJ2-3; clone_size: -; d_call: -; cdr3_aa: CASSTGEGGPTDTQYF; cdr3_nt: TGTGCCAGTAGTACGGGGGAGGGGGGACCCACAGATACGCAGTATTTT
v_call: TRBV6-5; j_call: TRBJ2-7; clone_size: -; d_call: TRBD1; cdr3_aa: CASSRLRTGSYEQYF; cdr3_nt: TGTGCCAGCAGTCGACTCCGGACAGGCTCCTACGAGCAGTACTTC
v_call: TRBV4-2; j_call: TRBJ2-7; clone_size: few; d_call: TRBD1; cdr3_aa: CASSQARFGTGNYEQYF; cdr3_nt: TGTGCCAGCAGCCAAGCCCGGTTCGGGACAGGGAACTACGAGCAGTACTTC
v_call: TRBV28; j_call: TRBJ2-5; clone_size: -; d_call: TRBD1; cdr3_aa: CASSRQGRPRRGQETQYF; cdr3_nt: TGTGCCAGCAGCAGACAGGGGCGCCCTAGGCGGGGCCAAGAGACCCAGTACTTC
v_call: TRBV18; j_call: TRBJ2-7; clone_size: -; d_call: -; cdr3_aa: CASSPKSGSYEQYF; cdr3_nt: TGTGCCAGCTCACCAAAATCAGGGTCCTACGAGCAGTACTTC
v_call: TRBV5-1; j_call: TRBJ1-6; clone_size: -; d_call: TRBD1; cdr3_aa: CASSPQTGPGTYNSPLHF; cdr3_nt: TGCGCCAGCAGCCCGCAGACAGGGCCGGGTACCTATAATTCACCCCTCCACTTT
v_call: TRBV5-5; j_call: TRBJ2-2; clone_size: -; d_call: -; cdr3_aa: CASSLAVAALTGELFF; cdr3_nt: TGTGCCAGCAGCTTGGCAGTTGCGGCCCTTACCGGGGAGCTGTTTTTT
v_call: TRBV28; j_call: TRBJ1-2; clone_size: once; d_call: -; cdr3_aa: CASSFGGPLTNYGYTF; cdr3_nt: TGTGCCAGCAGTTTCGGCGGGCCACTCACTAACTATGGCTACACCTTC
v_call: TRBV7-9; j_call: TRBJ1-2; clone_size: -; d_call: TRBD1; cdr3_aa: CASSPWTGGGYTF; cdr3_nt: TGTGCCAGCAGCCCCTGGACAGGGGGTGGCTACACCTTC
v_call: TRBV5-1; j_call: TRBJ1-1; clone_size: -; d_call: -; cdr3_aa: CASSSPGYMNTEAFF; cdr3_nt: TGCGCCAGCAGCTCTCCTGGGTACATGAACACTGAAGCTTTCTTT
v_call: TRBV4-3; j_call: TRBJ2-1; clone_size: -; d_call: TRBD2; cdr3_aa: CASSPGLMYEQFF; cdr3_nt: TGCGCCAGCAGCCCGGGACTAATGTATGAGCAGTTCTTC
v_call: TRBV21-1; j_call: TRBJ2-4; clone_size: -; d_call: -; cdr3_aa: CASSKSGQVLAKNIQYF; cdr3_nt: TGTGCCAGCAGCAAATCGGGACAGGTACTAGCCAAAAACATTCAGTACTTC
v_call: TRBV6-5; j_call: TRBJ1-1; clone_size: -; d_call: TRBD1; cdr3_aa: CASSDRVAAAFF; cdr3_nt: TGTGCCAGCAGTGACAGGGTCGCGGCAGCTTTCTTT
v_call: TRBV4-1; j_call: TRBJ1-6; clone_size: -; d_call: -; cdr3_aa: CASSQVTGHNSPLHF; cdr3_nt: TGCGCCAGCAGCCAAGTAACAGGGCATAATTCACCCCTCCACTTT
v_call: TRBV30; j_call: TRBJ1-1; clone_size: -; d_call: TRBD1; cdr3_aa: CAWSIGQGSTEAFF; cdr3_nt: TGTGCCTGGAGTATAGGACAGGGGAGCACTGAAGCTTTCTTT
v_call: TRBV11-3; j_call: TRBJ2-3; clone_size: -; d_call: TRBD2; cdr3_aa: CASSEGLAGGRDTQYF; cdr3_nt: TGTGCCAGCAGCGAGGGACTAGCGGGAGGACGAGATACGCAGTATTTT
v_call: TRBV15; j_call: TRBJ1-2; clone_size: -; d_call: -; cdr3_aa: CATSRYGGTTNGGYTF; cdr3_nt: TGTGCCACCAGCAGGTACGGGGGGACCACCAACGGTGGCTACACCTTC
v_call: TRBV18; j_call: TRBJ1-3; clone_size: -; d_call: -; cdr3_aa: CASSSRDPRNTIYF; cdr3_nt: TGTGCCAGCTCATCCCGGGACCCACGGAACACCATATATTTT
v_call: TRBV7-7; j_call: TRBJ2-5; clone_size: -; d_call: -; cdr3_aa: CASSLAGMETQYF; cdr3_nt: TGTGCCAGCAGCTTAGCGGGCATGGAGACCCAGTACTTC
v_call: TRBV2; j_call: TRBJ2-2; clone_size: -; d_call: -; cdr3_aa: CASRGYRNTGELFF; cdr3_nt: TGTGCCAGCAGAGGGTACAGGAACACCGGGGAGCTGTTTTTT
v_call: TRBV19; j_call: TRBJ2-4; clone_size: -; d_call: -; cdr3_aa: CAISGADHIQYF; cdr3_nt: TGTGCGATAAGCGGAGCCGACCACATTCAGTACTTC
v_call: TRBV10-3; j_call: TRBJ2-2; clone_size: -; d_call: TRBD2; cdr3_aa: CAIKYSGGRNTGELFF; cdr3_nt: TGTGCCATCAAATATAGCGGGGGGCGGAACACCGGGGAGCTGTTTTTT
v_call: TRBV10-3; j_call: TRBJ1-4; clone_size: -; d_call: -; cdr3_aa: CAISVARDNEKLFF; cdr3_nt: TGTGCCATCAGTGTAGCCAGGGACAACGAAAAACTGTTTTTT
v_call: TRBV18; j_call: TRBJ2-5; clone_size: -; d_call: -; cdr3_aa: CASSPQRETQYF; cdr3_nt: TGTGCCAGCTCACCCCAGAGAGAGACCCAGTACTTC
v_call: TRBV5-4; j_call: TRBJ2-3; clone_size: -; d_call: TRBD1; cdr3_aa: CASSSPGQGADTQYF; cdr3_nt: TGTGCCAGCAGCTCACCGGGACAGGGGGCAGATACGCAGTATTTT
v_call: TRBV5-1; j_call: TRBJ1-1; clone_size: -; d_call: -; cdr3_aa: CASSLGTSGLGTEAFF; cdr3_nt: TGCGCCAGCAGCTTAGGGACGTCAGGGCTTGGCACTGAAGCTTTCTTT
v_call: TRBV15; j_call: TRBJ1-4; clone_size: -; d_call: TRBD1; cdr3_aa: CATSRPRGQGLEKLFF; cdr3_nt: TGTGCCACCAGCAGACCACGGGGACAGGGATTGGAAAAACTGTTTTTT